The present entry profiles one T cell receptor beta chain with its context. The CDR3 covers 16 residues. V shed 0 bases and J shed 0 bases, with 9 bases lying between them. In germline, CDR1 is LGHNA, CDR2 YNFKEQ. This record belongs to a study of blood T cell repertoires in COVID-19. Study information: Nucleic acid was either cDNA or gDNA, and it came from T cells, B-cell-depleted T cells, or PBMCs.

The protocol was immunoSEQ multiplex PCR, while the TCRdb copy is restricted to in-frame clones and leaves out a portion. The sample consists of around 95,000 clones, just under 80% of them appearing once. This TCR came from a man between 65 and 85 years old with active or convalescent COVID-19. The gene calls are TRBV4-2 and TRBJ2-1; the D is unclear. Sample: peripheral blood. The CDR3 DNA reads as TGTGCCAGCAGCCAAGAGATAGCCAACTCCTACAATGAGCAGTTCTTC. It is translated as CASSQEIANSYNEQFF.